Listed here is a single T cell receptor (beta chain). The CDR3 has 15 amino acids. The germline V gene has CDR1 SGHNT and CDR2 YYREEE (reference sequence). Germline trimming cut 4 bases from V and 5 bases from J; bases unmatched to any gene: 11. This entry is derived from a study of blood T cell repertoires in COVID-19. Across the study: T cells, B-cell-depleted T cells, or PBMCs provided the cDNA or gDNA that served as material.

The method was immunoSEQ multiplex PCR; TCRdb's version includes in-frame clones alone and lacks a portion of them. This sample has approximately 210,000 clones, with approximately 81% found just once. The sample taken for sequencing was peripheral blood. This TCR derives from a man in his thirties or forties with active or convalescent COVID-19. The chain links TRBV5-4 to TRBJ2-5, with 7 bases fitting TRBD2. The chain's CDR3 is CASSTGEGRVETQYF. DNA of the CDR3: TGTGCCAGCAGCACGGGGGAGGGTAGGGTTGAGACCCAGTACTTC.